One and the same sample provided the 17 T cell receptor beta chains below, sequenced in a study of CD8+CD57+ T cells in acquired aplastic anemia. Genomic DNA provided the template from which TCR beta VDJ and CDR3 profiles were obtained. Each CDR3 protein gets one entry after TCRdb re-called the reads with MiXCR. The profile shows about 210,000 distinct CDR3 sequences, about 59% of them singletons. Sequencing used sorted CD4+, CD8+, or CD8+CD57+ T cells (not recorded which) from PBMCs. The receptor set was obtained from a human donor in good health.

There are many counts of this clonotype. V and J are TRBV19 and TRBJ2-3; D is unclear. V was cut by 0 bases and J by 2 bases, with 3 bases left in between. This CDR3 has 13 amino acids. Per germline, CDR1 LNHDA and CDR2 SQIVND (reference sequence). Here the CDR3 reads CASSIDLTDTQYF. CDR3 sequence (DNA): TGTGCCAGTAGTATAGATCTCACAGATACGCAGTATTTT. The variable domain in full, completed from reference TRBV19 and TRBJ2-3, reads DGGITQSPKYLFRKEGQNVTLSCEQNLNHDAMYWYRQDPGQGLRLIYYSQIVNDFQKGDIAEGYSVSREKKESFPLTVTSAQKNPTAFYLCASSIDLTDTQYFGPGTRLTVL.

The J gene is TRBJ1-5, the V gene TRBV7-8; 8 bases are shared with TRBD1. V trimming: 5 bases; J trimming: 5 bases; junction bases outside the gene matches: 11. From germline, CDR1 is SGHVS and CDR2 FQNEAQ. This CDR3 spans 16 amino acids. The CDR3 nucleotides are TGTGCCAGCAGCCCAGAGGGGGGACAGGTCGATCAGCCCCAGCATTTT. Protein sequence: CASSPEGGQVDQPQHF.

CDR3 sequence: CASSIGQNQPQHF. The CDR3, as DNA: TGTGCCAGTAGCATCGGGCAGAATCAGCCCCAGCATTTT. This chain uses TRBV19 with TRBJ1-5; D is ambiguous. V was pared by 6 bases and J by 4 bases, with 10 bases between. Per the germline V gene, CDR1 is LNHDA and CDR2 is SQIVND (reference sequence). The CDR3 runs 13 residues.

This chain links TRBV11-2 with TRBJ2-5; D is unresolved. CDR1 and CDR2 from the germline V gene are SGHAT and FQNNGV. CDR3 length: 15 amino acids. V shed 6 bases and J shed 2 bases, with 16 bases lying between them. DNA for the CDR3: TGTGCCAGCAGTTACTCGCTGCGTGCGCAAGAGACCCAGTACTTC. Its protein product is CASSYSLRAQETQYF.

The V and J genes are TRBV20-1 and TRBJ2-7; D is unresolved. This CDR3 comprises 13 residues. The germline V gene has CDR1 DFQATT and CDR2 SNEGSKA (reference sequence). Trimming removed 3 bases at V and 6 bases at J, with 15 bases between. The CDR3 DNA sequence: TGCAGTGCTAGCGCCCCACAAACCGCCGAGCAGTACTTC. Translated: CSASAPQTAEQYF.

This clonotype was detected many times. The chain joins TRBV7-9 to TRBJ1-2; D possibly corresponds to TRBD1 (5 bases). This CDR3 spans 13 amino acids. V was pared by 1 base and J by 4 bases, with 7 bases between. Germline loops: CDR1 SEHNR, CDR2 FQNEAQ (reference sequence). As DNA, the CDR3 is TGTGCCAGCAGCTTAGGACAGCTCTATGGCTACACCTTC. Residues: CASSLGQLYGYTF. The full variable domain, with the rest looked up from reference TRBV7-9 and TRBJ1-2, is DTGVSQNPRHKITKRGQNVTFRCDPISEHNRLYWYRQTLGQGPEFLTYFQNEAQLEKSRLLSDRFSAERPKGSFSTLEIQRTEQGDSAMYLCASSLGQLYGYTFGSGTRLTVV.

This chain uses TRBV7-2 with TRBJ1-6, with D maybe TRBD1 (6 bases). V lost 5 bases to trimming and J lost 9 bases, with 14 bases between them. Germline V gene data show CDR1 as SGHTA and CDR2 as FQGNSA. This CDR3 is built from 14 residues. DNA for the CDR3: TGTGCCAGCAGCCATGGACAGACAGCTTCACCCCTCCACTTT. This sequence encodes CASSHGQTASPLHF. Looking up the rest from reference TRBV7-2 and TRBJ1-6 gives the full variable domain: GAGVSQSPSNKVTEKGKDVELRCDPISGHTALYWYRQSLGQGLEFLIYFQGNSAPDKSGLPSDRFSAERTGGSVSTLTIQRTQQEDSAVYLCASSHGQTASPLHFGNGTRLTVT.

Notes on this clonotype: One end of the junction varies from germline; a read error may be responsible. The CDR3 nucleotides read TGTGCCAGCAGCTTGGGTTGGCAGCCTAATTCACCCCTCCACTTT. Translation: CASSLGWQPNSPLHF. The chain recombines TRBV5-1 with TRBJ1-6; D unclear. The CDR3 covers 15 residues. Germline CDR1 is SGHRS and CDR2 is YFSETQ.

The V and J genes are TRBV29-1 and TRBJ1-2; 9 bases match TRBD1. CDR3 length: 12 amino acids. Trimming cost V 7 bases and J 3 bases; bases outside gene matches: 3. Germline V lookup: CDR1 SQVTM, CDR2 ANQGSEA. As DNA, the CDR3 is TGCAGCGCCGGGGACAGGGACTATGGCTACACCTTC. Amino acids: CSAGDRDYGYTF.

This clonotype has at least ten counts. A much larger clone is a single base away; this may be a read error. The chain uses TRBV7-9 and TRBJ2-5; weak D call: TRBD1 (6 bases). V lost 4 bases and J lost 2, with 11 bases in between. Per germline, CDR1 SEHNR and CDR2 FQNEAQ (reference sequence). This CDR3 is built from 14 residues. The CDR3 DNA reads TGTGCCAGCAGCTGGGAACAGGGACAAGAGACCCAGTACTTC. This encodes CASSWEQGQETQYF.

The chain is built from TRBV2 and TRBJ1-6; D gene uncertain. Trimming pared 7 bases from V and 0 bases from J, leaving 7 bases between. The CDR3 contains 14 residues. Germline V gene sequence: CDR1 SNHLY, CDR2 FYNNEI. The CDR3 bases are TGTGCCAGCAATTGGAACTCCTATAATTCACCCCTCCACTTT. This translates into CASNWNSYNSPLHF.

This chain joins TRBV7-2 and TRBJ1-6, with a tentative D call TRBD1 (6 bases). There are 15 residues in the CDR3. V lost 5 bases and J lost 14, with 22 bases in between. Germline-derived CDR1 and CDR2 are SGHTA and FQGNSA. The CDR3 DNA follows: TGTGCCAGCAGCATACCGGGACAACAGTCCGCCACCCTCCACTTT. Its protein is CASSIPGQQSATLHF.

This chain joins TRBV27 and TRBJ2-1, with 7 nucleotides matching TRBD2. Germline CDR1 and CDR2: MNHEY and SMNVEV (reference sequence). J gave up 4 bases and V 0 bases, and 3 bases lay outside the gene matches. The CDR3 extends over 15 amino acids. The CDR3 loop is CASSLSPAGYNEQFF. For the CDR3, the DNA is TGTGCCAGCAGTTTATCTCCAGCGGGGTACAATGAGCAGTTCTTC.

The chain links TRBV29-1 to TRBJ2-1; weak D call: TRBD2 (6 bases). Germline CDR1 is SQVTM and CDR2 is ANQGSEA. Between the trimmed V and J ends, which lost 4 bases and 6 bases, there was a span of 16 bases. The CDR3 runs 14 residues. CDR3 sequence reads: CSVVDASVGNEQFF. The CDR3 nucleotides read TGCAGCGTTGTTGACGCTAGCGTGGGCAATGAGCAGTTCTTC.

V gene TRBV20-1 combines with J gene TRBJ2-3; 7 bases are shared with TRBD2. Unmatched junction bases numbered 9, after V lost 0 bases and J lost 3 bases. The CDR3 has 16 amino acids. From germline, CDR1 is DFQATT and CDR2 SNEGSKA (reference sequence). Here the CDR3 reads CSARDLGRGKTDTQYF. The DNA of the CDR3 is TGCAGTGCTAGAGATCTCGGGCGGGGGAAGACAGATACGCAGTATTTT.

This clonotype was picked up many times. This sequence joins TRBV19 and TRBJ1-1; a possible D gene is TRBD1 (5 bases). The germline gives CDR1 LNHDA, CDR2 SQIVND (reference sequence). The length of the CDR3 is 11 residues. V was cut by 7 bases and J by 11 bases, with 14 bases left in between. CDR3 nucleotides: TGTGCCAGTAATGGGGCAGTCGCGGCTTTCTTT. Its translation is CASNGAVAAFF.

The chain couples TRBV5-8 to TRBJ1-4, with D tentatively TRBD1 (5 bases). The V gene lost 1 base and the J gene lost 0 bases, with 13 bases spanning the gap. The CDR3 consists of 17 residues. Germline-derived CDR1 and CDR2 are SGHTS and YDEGEE. The CDR3 DNA reads as TGTGCCAGCAGCTTGATGCGACAGAGTGCAACTAATGAAAAACTGTTTTTT. Its translation is CASSLMRQSATNEKLFF.